The rows below give T cell receptor beta chains drawn from one sample of a study of blood T cell repertoires in COVID-19. The protocol was immunoSEQ multiplex PCR, while the TCRdb copy is restricted to in-frame clones and leaves out a portion. The sample lists roughly 16,000 clones; roughly nine tenths were seen once. The sequenced sample consisted of peripheral blood. These TCRs come from a human donor in a cohort sampled during active COVID-19. Each CDR3 is given with its conserved first and last residue. A D gene is named only where the DNA matches it firmly. Part of the rows lack a size; the others show once, few, many or a class for expanded clones.

clone_size d_call j_call v_call cdr3_nt cdr3_aa
. . TRBJ1-1 TRBV5-1 TGCGCCAGCAGCTTGGATCAGGAGAACACTGAAGCTTTCTTT CASSLDQENTEAFF
. TRBD2 TRBJ2-1 TRBV18 TGTGCCAGCTCACCACCCTCTAGCGGGAGAGGGAATGAGCAGTTCTTC CASSPPSSGRGNEQFF
. . TRBJ1-2 TRBV6-1 TGTGCCAGCAGTGAAAGGAGGGGAGGGTTCGGCTACACCTTC CASSERRGGFGYTF
. . TRBJ1-5 TRBV19 TGTGCCAGTAGTATAGATCACAGGGGCAATCAGCCCCAGCATTTT CASSIDHRGNQPQHF
. . TRBJ2-3 TRBV4-1 TGCGCCAGCAGCCCTGGCCTCAGCACAGATACGCAGTATTTT CASSPGLSTDTQYF
. TRBD1 TRBJ1-1 TRBV20-1 TGCAGTGCTAGTTCCTCCGGGACAGGGGGAGCTTTCTTT CSASSSGTGGAFF
. . TRBJ2-5 TRBV6-2/TRBV6-3 TGTGCCAGCAGTTACCCTGTCGAGACCCAGTACTTC CASSYPVETQYF
. TRBD1 TRBJ1-5 TRBV19 TGTGCCAGTAGAACAGGGGGCAGCAATCAGCCCCAGCATTTT CASRTGGSNQPQHF
large TRBD2 TRBJ2-2 TRBV4-2 TGTGCCAGCAGCCAAGGGACTAGCGGGGTGAACACCGGGGAGCTGTTTTTT CASSQGTSGVNTGELFF
few TRBD2 TRBJ2-7 TRBV7-9 TGTGCCAGCAGCCTAAGCGGGAGGTTCTACGAGCAGTACTTC CASSLSGRFYEQYF
once . TRBJ1-1 TRBV18 TGTGCCAGCTCACCCGGTTTAAACACTGAAGCTTTCTTT CASSPGLNTEAFF
. . TRBJ2-7 TRBV6-6 TGTGCCACCAGAGACTCAAAGCGCGAGCAGTACTTC CATRDSKREQYF
once . TRBJ1-2 TRBV30 TGTGCCTGGAGTGTAAGGGGGTTCTATGGCTACACCTTC CAWSVRGFYGYTF
few TRBD1 TRBJ1-2 TRBV30 TGTGCCTGGAGTGTACAGGGGCTAAATGGCTACACCTTC CAWSVQGLNGYTF
. . TRBJ2-2 TRBV11-2 TGTGCCAGCAGCTCGCAAACCGGGACTAACACCGGGGAGCTGTTTTTT CASSSQTGTNTGELFF
once . TRBJ2-5 TRBV25-1 TGTGCCAGCAGTGAATTCCAGGAAGAGACCCAGTACTTC CASSEFQEETQYF
. . TRBJ1-1 TRBV6-2/TRBV6-3 TGTGCCAGCAGCGATATCCCGGGCACTGAAGCTTTCTTT CASSDIPGTEAFF
. TRBD1 TRBJ2-5 TRBV5-5 TGTGCCAGCAGCGGGGACAGCTACCAAGAGACCCAGTACTTC CASSGDSYQETQYF
. TRBD2 TRBJ2-3 TRBV10-2 TGCGCCAGCTCCCCCGGAGCGGGAGAGTTAAATACGCAGTATTTT CASSPGAGELNTQYF
. . TRBJ1-4 TRBV20-1 TGCAGTGCTTCCAGCGGGAGACTGTTTTTT CSASSGRLFF
. . TRBJ1-2 TRBV18 TGTGCCAGCTCATCAATGCCCGTAAGGGGATCGGATGGCTACACCTTC CASSSMPVRGSDGYTF
. . TRBJ2-2 TRBV5-1 TGCGCCAGCAGCCGAAGGGAGACCGGGGAGCTGTTTTTT CASSRRETGELFF
. TRBD1 TRBJ1-4 TRBV10-3 TGTGCCATCAGTGATCACACAGGGGTGGAGGGGGAAAAACTGTTTTTT CAISDHTGVEGEKLFF